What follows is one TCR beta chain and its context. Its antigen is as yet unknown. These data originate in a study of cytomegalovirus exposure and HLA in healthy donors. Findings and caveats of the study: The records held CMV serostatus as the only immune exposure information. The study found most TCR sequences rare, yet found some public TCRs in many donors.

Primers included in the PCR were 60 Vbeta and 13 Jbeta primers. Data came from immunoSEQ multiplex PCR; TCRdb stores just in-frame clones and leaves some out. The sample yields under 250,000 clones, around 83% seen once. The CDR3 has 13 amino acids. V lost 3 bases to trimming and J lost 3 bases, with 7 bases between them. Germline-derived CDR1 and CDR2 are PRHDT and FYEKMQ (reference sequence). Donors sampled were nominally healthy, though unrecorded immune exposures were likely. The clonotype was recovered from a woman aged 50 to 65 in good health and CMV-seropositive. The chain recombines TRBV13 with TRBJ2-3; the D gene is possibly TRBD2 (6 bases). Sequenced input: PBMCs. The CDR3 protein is CASSFLATDTQYF. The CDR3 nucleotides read TGTGCCAGCAGCTTCCTAGCGACAGATACGCAGTATTTT.